This entry describes one TCR beta chain. These data are taken from a study of radiation and T cells in renal cell carcinoma. Libraries were prepared by immunoSEQ multiplex PCR; TCRdb keeps only in-frame clonotypes and omits some of them. The table includes tens of thousands of clones, just over 75% detected once. Sample time point: blood 2 weeks post-SBRT. The treatment here: 15 Gy SBRT to primary tumor, nephrectomy 4 weeks later. Clear cell pathology was present in this patient's renal cell carcinoma. The material was blood, obtained from a patient whose treatment included radiotherapy and nephrectomy. The source is a man aged 55-75 years with renal cell carcinoma.

This CDR3 is CASSLGQGSNQPQHF. CDR3 DNA: TGTGCCAGCAGCCTAGGACAGGGGAGCAATCAGCCCCAGCATTTT. The gene calls are TRBV5-8 and TRBJ1-5; 9 nucleotides match TRBD1. The CDR3 has 15 amino acids. The germline V gene encodes CDR1 SGHTS and CDR2 YDEGEE. The junction had 3 bases not matched to a gene; V was cut back by 4 bases and J by 1 base. Supplemented by reference TRBV5-8 and TRBJ1-5, the full variable domain reads EAGVTQSPTHLIKTRGQQATLRCSPISGHTSVYWYQQALGLGLQFLLWYDEGEERNRGNFPPRFSGRQFPNYSSELNVNALELEDSALYLCASSLGQGSNQPQHFGDGTRLSIL.